Presented here are 19 T cell receptor beta chains from one specimen sequenced in a study of blood T cell repertoires in COVID-19. Method: immunoSEQ multiplex PCR; TCRdb's copy keeps in-frame clones and lacks some. The repertoire holds approximately 220,000 clones, with around 82% as singletons. The specimen sequenced was PBMCs or T cells enriched from blood (not recorded which). The receptors shown here come from a woman between 45 and 65 years old who had been exposed to COVID-19.

The genes are TRBV28 and TRBJ1-2, with unresolved D. The CDR3 is 13 amino acids. V dropped 7 bases and J dropped 5 bases, with 14 bases sitting between them. Per the germline V gene, CDR1 is MDHEN and CDR2 is SYDVKM. As DNA, the CDR3 is TGTGCCAGCACCTCCTCCCCAGTGTATGGCTACACCTTC. Encoded protein: CASTSSPVYGYTF.

The chain uses TRBV12-3 or TRBV12-4 and TRBJ1-2; D is ambiguous. Deletions cut 3 bases from V and 6 bases from J, with 8 bases between. The CDR3 is 12 residues long. As DNA, the CDR3 is TGTGCCAGCAGTTTCAAACAGAATGGCTACACCTTC. Translating gives CASSFKQNGYTF.

The CDR3 reads CASSPNKPGGGGQPQHF. Here the CDR3 DNA reads TGTGCCAGTAGCCCAAATAAACCAGGGGGCGGGGGTCAGCCCCAGCATTTT. The V call is TRBV19, the J call TRBJ1-5; the match to TRBD1 covers 8 bases. V dropped 6 bases and J dropped 6; count of bases not matched to a gene: 16. Germline V gives CDR1 LNHDA, CDR2 SQIVND (reference sequence). The CDR3 contains 17 residues.

There are many counts of this clone. The CDR3 region is CASGPLRSSGVNKEAFF. The CDR3, as DNA: TGTGCTAGTGGTCCCCTGAGGAGCTCAGGGGTAAACAAGGAAGCTTTCTTT. The gene calls are TRBV12-5 and TRBJ1-1; D is perhaps TRBD1 (6 bases). Trimming cost V 5 bases and J 8 bases, with 27 bases left between them. Germline V CDR1 and CDR2: LGHNT, FRNRAP. The CDR3 contains 17 residues.

The chain uses TRBV23-1 and TRBJ2-7; perhaps TRBD1 as D (6 bases). TRBV23-1 is reported as an ORF; its role is uncertain. Trimming removed 3 bases from V and 3 bases from J, with 12 bases in between. This CDR3 is built from 14 residues. In nucleotides, the CDR3 is TGCGCCAGCAGTCAGGACAGACGATGCTACGAGCAGTACTTC. It encodes CASSQDRRCYEQYF.

This clone was seen just once. This chain connects TRBV19 to TRBJ1-2; D is unclear. This CDR3 is 13 amino acids long. Looked up from germline, CDR1 is LNHDA and CDR2 is SQIVND (reference sequence). V was pared by 4 bases and J by 4 bases, with 10 bases between. The CDR3 coding sequence is TGTGCCAGTAGTACCTCCGCAGTCTATGGCTACACCTTC. Its protein is CASSTSAVYGYTF.

This clone has a single count. The rearrangement joins TRBV11-1 to TRBJ1-1; TRBD1 matches at 9 bases. CDR3 length equals 16 residues. The trim removed 5 bases at V and 6 bases at J, leaving 13 bases unmatched. In germline, CDR1 is SGHAT, CDR2 FQDESV (reference sequence). CDR3: CASSATRDRDFAEAFF. The DNA of the CDR3 is TGTGCCAGCAGCGCTACCCGGGACAGGGACTTCGCTGAAGCTTTCTTT.

J is TRBJ2-7 and V is TRBV4-1, with TRBD1 matching over 7 bases. CDR3 size: 18 residues. Trimming removed 2 bases from V and 2 bases from J; junction bases left unmatched: 15. The germline CDR1 and CDR2 sequences are MGHRA and YSYEKL. CDR3 DNA: TGCGCCAGCAGCCAAAAAACCCTCAATTGGGACAGAGCCTACGAGCAGTACTTC. It is translated as CASSQKTLNWDRAYEQYF.

The rearrangement joins TRBV9 to TRBJ1-1, with D perhaps matching TRBD1 (6 bases). The CDR3 extends over 15 amino acids. Between the trimmed V and J ends, which lost 0 bases and 2 bases, there was a span of 11 bases. CDR1 and CDR2 (germline): SGDLS, YYNGEE. For the CDR3, the DNA is TGTGCCAGCAGCGTAGCGGCAGGGGCTAACACTGAAGCTTTCTTT. The encoded protein is CASSVAAGANTEAFF. The full variable domain, its missing parts supplied by reference TRBV9 and TRBJ1-1, is DSGVTQTPKHLITATGQRVTLRCSPRSGDLSVYWYQQSLDQGLQFLIQYYNGEERAKGNILERFSAQQFPDLHSELNLSSLELGDSALYFCASSVAAGANTEAFFGQGTRLTVV.

V usage is TRBV10-3 and J usage is TRBJ2-5; D call uncertain. Germline V gene data show CDR1 as ENHRY and CDR2 as SYGVKD. The V gene lost 8 bases and the J gene lost 5 bases, with 12 bases spanning the gap. The CDR3 length is 12 residues. The CDR3 sequence: CAIRGSKETQYF. The CDR3 coding sequence is TGTGCCATCCGAGGCAGCAAGGAGACCCAGTACTTC.

A single count supports this clone. The V gene is TRBV19, the J gene TRBJ1-1; D is unresolved. This CDR3 region has 17 residues. CDR1 and CDR2 from the germline V gene are LNHDA and SQIVND (reference sequence). Trimming pared 0 bases from V and 0 bases from J, leaving 14 bases between. CDR3 nucleotide sequence: TGTGCCAGTAGTATAGAACAGACCTTGACTATGAACACTGAAGCTTTCTTT. This sequence encodes CASSIEQTLTMNTEAFF.

The V call is TRBV14, the J call TRBJ2-2; possibly TRBD2 for D (6 bases). This CDR3 has 15 residues. Between the trimmed V and J ends, which lost 1 base and 10 bases, there was a span of 16 bases. The germline V gene has CDR1 SGHDN and CDR2 FVKESK. For the CDR3, the DNA is TGTGCCAGCAGCCAAGCACGGGGGATCTCGTCGGAGCTGTTTTTT. Amino acids: CASSQARGISSELFF.

The V gene is TRBV3-1 (or the pseudogene TRBV3-2), the J gene TRBJ1-1; D is ambiguous. This CDR3 region has 14 residues. V lost 5 bases to trimming and J lost 1 base, with 11 bases between them. Per germline, CDR1 LGHDT and CDR2 YNNKEL (reference sequence). CDR3 region: CASSWGRGNTEAFF. The CDR3 DNA sequence: TGTGCCAGCAGCTGGGGTCGGGGGAACACTGAAGCTTTCTTT.

The chain is built from TRBV5-6 and TRBJ1-2; D is uncertain. CDR1 and CDR2 from the germline V gene are SGHDT and YYEEEE. This CDR3 contains 16 residues. Trimming cost V 2 bases and J 0 bases, with 14 bases left between them. CDR3 amino acids: CASSFLITGSNYGYTF. DNA of the CDR3: TGTGCCAGCAGCTTCTTAATAACCGGGTCTAACTATGGCTACACCTTC.

As concerns this clone: A much larger clone lies a single base off, so this may be a read error. The same CDR3 is also encoded by other DNA sequences in this sample. V usage is TRBV18 and J usage is TRBJ1-1; the D gene is possibly TRBD1 (6 bases). The CDR3 is 14 residues long. V was pared by 2 bases and J by 1 base, with 8 bases between. Looked up from germline, CDR1 is KGHSH and CDR2 is LQKENI. The CDR3 DNA reads as TGTGCCAGCTCACCAGGGGACAAGAACACTGAAGCTTTCTTT. It is translated as CASSPGDKNTEAFF.

This clone was seen a handful of times. The chain joins TRBV23-1 to TRBJ1-5; D gene ambiguous. TRBV23-1 is an ORF for which the function is uncertain. With 0 bases removed from V and 0 bases from J, the gap between germline ends came to 6 bases. The CDR3 runs to 15 residues. CDR3 DNA: TGCGCCAGCAGTCAATCCTCGAGTAGCAATCAGCCCCAGCATTTT. Protein sequence: CASSQSSSSNQPQHF.

The V gene is TRBV11-2, the J gene TRBJ1-6, with 12 bases identical to TRBD1. V lost 5 bases to trimming and J lost 9 bases; unmatched junction nucleotides: 8. CDR1 SGHAT and CDR2 FQNNGV come from the germline V gene. CDR3 length: 16 residues. The chain's CDR3 is CASSPRDRGRGSPLHF. Here the CDR3 DNA reads TGTGCCAGCAGCCCTAGGGACAGGGGGCGAGGTTCACCCCTCCACTTT.

This clone was counted once. The chain couples TRBV3-1 (or the pseudogene TRBV3-2) to TRBJ1-1; D might be TRBD1 (6 bases). Trimming removed 0 bases at V and 8 bases at J, with 10 bases between. CDR3 size: 13 residues. Germline V gene sequence: CDR1 LGHDT, CDR2 YNNKEL (reference sequence). This chain's CDR3 is CASSQDWGPEAFF. CDR3 sequence (DNA): TGTGCCAGCAGCCAAGATTGGGGGCCCGAAGCTTTCTTT.

The chain joins TRBV7-2 to TRBJ1-2; TRBD1 is a possible D gene (5 bases). V was shortened by 1 base and J by 0 bases, with 15 bases between the two germline ends. CDR3 length: 17 amino acids. Germline-derived CDR1 and CDR2 are SGHTA and FQGNSA. In DNA, the CDR3 is TGTGCCAGCAGCTTAGGGGCGGTGACAGAATCTAACTATGGCTACACCTTC. Its protein product is CASSLGAVTESNYGYTF.